The 12 T cell receptor beta chains reported below all come from one sample, sequenced in a study of blood T cell repertoires in COVID-19. Profiled with immunoSEQ multiplex PCR; TCRdb holds only in-frame clones, not every one. The sample includes 300,000 to 450,000 clones, approximately 86% seen only once; the top ten take about 3%. Source material: peripheral blood. The receptors here all came from a human donor in a cohort sampled during active COVID-19.

The CDR3 is CASSLAAGEFNEQFF. The CDR3, as DNA: TGCGCCAGCAGCTTGGCAGCGGGAGAGTTCAATGAGCAGTTCTTC. The chain recombines TRBV5-1 with TRBJ2-1, with 8 nucleotides matching TRBD2. Germline values: CDR1 SGHRS, CDR2 YFSETQ. This CDR3 has 15 amino acids. J gave up 6 bases and V 0 bases, and 5 bases lay outside the gene matches.

The chain is built from TRBV18 and TRBJ1-5; no clear D gene. The V end lost 2 bases, the J end lost 4 bases, and 9 bases lay between the germline ends. This CDR3 is built from 14 residues. Germline CDR1 KGHSH, CDR2 LQKENI. Here the CDR3 reads CASSPTGLNQPQHF. DNA for the CDR3: TGTGCCAGCTCACCAACTGGGCTTAATCAGCCCCAGCATTTT.

At least ten counts were recorded for this clone. The J gene is TRBJ1-3, the V gene TRBV20-1, with D maybe TRBD1 (5 bases). The CDR3 runs 14 residues. Germline CDR1 reads DFQATT; CDR2 reads SNEGSKA (reference sequence). V gave up 3 bases and J gave up 3 bases, with 12 bases separating them. The DNA of the CDR3 is TGCAGTGCTAGTACAGGCGATTTTGGAAACACCATATATTTT. Translating gives CSASTGDFGNTIYF.

The chain joins TRBV4-1 to TRBJ1-5; D is perhaps TRBD1 (5 bases). Looked up from germline, CDR1 is MGHRA and CDR2 is YSYEKL. Trimming stripped 0 bases from V and 10 bases from J, with 13 bases between. The CDR3 has 14 amino acids. DNA of the CDR3: TGCGCCAGCAGCCAAGATCGGCAGGGTGATCCCCAGCATTTT. Translation gives CASSQDRQGDPQHF.

The chain carries TRBV18 and TRBJ2-1; D gene uncertain. CDR1 and CDR2 from the germline V gene are KGHSH and LQKENI. V shed 4 bases and J shed 6 bases, with 10 bases lying between them. The CDR3 loop spans 13 amino acids. CDR3 coding DNA: TGTGCCAGCTCACTAGAGCTAGGCAATGAGCAGTTCTTC. It encodes CASSLELGNEQFF.

This clone has only one observation. The rearrangement joins TRBV5-1 to TRBJ1-4; D possibly corresponds to TRBD1 (6 bases). This CDR3 is 15 amino acids long. Germline CDR1 is SGHRS and CDR2 is YFSETQ. V gave up 0 bases and J gave up 8 bases, with 14 bases separating them. The chain's CDR3 is CASSLVGGLTEKLFF. Written as DNA, the CDR3 is TGCGCCAGCAGCTTGGTAGGGGGATTGACGGAAAAACTGTTTTTT.

The V gene is TRBV10-3, the J gene TRBJ1-1, with D hard to call. The CDR3 has 13 amino acids. Per germline, CDR1 ENHRY and CDR2 SYGVKD. The V end was cut by 3 bases, the J end by 6 bases, with 11 bases between. The CDR3 DNA follows: TGTGCCATCAGTGATCAAGCGGACGCTGAAGCTTTCTTT. Protein: CAISDQADAEAFF.

The V gene is TRBV7-3, the J gene TRBJ1-5; maybe TRBD1 (5 bases). The V end lost 4 bases, the J end lost 2 bases, and 18 bases lay between the germline ends. The CDR3 covers 17 residues. Germline CDR1 is SGHTA and CDR2 is FQGTGA. CDR3 bases: TGTGCCAGCAGCTGCCGGGGGTCGGAAAATGGCAATCAGCCCCAGCATTTT. Translating it yields CASSCRGSENGNQPQHF.

CDR3: CASSLAGGGPGTQYF. In nucleotides, the CDR3 is TGCGCCAGCAGCTTGGCTGGGGGAGGGCCTGGGACCCAGTACTTC. The chain has TRBV5-1 and TRBJ2-5; 7 bases fit TRBD2. CDR1 and CDR2 from the germline V gene are SGHRS and YFSETQ. The ends lost 0 bases at V and 7 bases at J; junction bases unmatched: 9. The CDR3 spans 15 residues.

J is TRBJ2-2 and V is TRBV5-1; 8 nucleotides match TRBD2. Losses at the gene ends were 3 bases for V and 4 bases for J; bases not matched to a gene: 5. Germline CDR1 is SGHRS and CDR2 is YFSETQ. There are 15 residues in the CDR3. As DNA, the CDR3 is TGCGCCAGCAGCTCGCGGGGGGCGGCCACCGGGGAGCTGTTTTTT. It specifies CASSSRGAATGELFF. The whole variable domain, filled in from reference TRBV5-1 and TRBJ2-2, reads KAGVTQTPRYLIKTRGQQVTLSCSPISGHRSVSWYQQTPGQGLQFLFEYFSETQRNKGNFPGRFSGRQFSNSRSEMNVSTLELGDSALYLCASSSRGAATGELFFGEGSRLTVL.

The DNA for the CDR3 is TGCGCCAGCACCAAGGCAGGGTCTAATTCACCCCTCCACTTT. It is translated as CASTKAGSNSPLHF. The rearrangement links TRBV5-1 to TRBJ1-6; D is possibly TRBD1 (5 bases). The CDR3 runs to 14 residues. CDR1 is SGHRS and CDR2 is YFSETQ in the germline V gene. The V end was cut by 6 bases, the J end by 6 bases, with 13 bases between.

This CDR3 is CASSWEDTQYF. CDR3 in DNA: TGTGCCAGCAGCTGGGAGGATACGCAGTATTTT. The rearrangement joins TRBV7-9 to TRBJ2-3; perhaps TRBD2 as D (5 bases). Trimming pared 4 bases from V and 6 bases from J, leaving 5 bases between. This CDR3 spans 11 amino acids. Germline loops: CDR1 SEHNR, CDR2 FQNEAQ (reference sequence).